A single sample is the source of the 18 T cell receptor beta chains below, sequenced in a study of T cells expressing NK-cell markers. Each CDR3 protein gets one entry in TCRdb, which reprocessed the 5' RACE reads and gives no DNA. This sample's clone table lists around 260,000 distinct CDR3 sequences. The sample consisted of blood T cells: a sorted CD56 or NKG2C T cell subset, CD4+ or CD8+ T cells, or bulk PBMC T cells (not recorded which). These receptors all stem from a woman aged 18-70 years in good health.

The chain couples TRBV5-4 to TRBJ2-1. The CDR3 loop spans 14 amino acids. Germline V lookup: CDR1 SGHNT, CDR2 YYREEE (reference sequence). The CDR3 loop reads CASSLAAFYNEQFF. The full variable domain, with the rest looked up from reference TRBV5-4 and TRBJ2-1, is ETGVTQSPTHLIKTRGQQVTLRCSSQSGHNTVSWYQQALGQGPQFIFQYYREEENGRGNFPPRFSGLQFPNYSSELNVNALELDDSALYLCASSLAAFYNEQFFGPGTRLTVL.

This chain uses TRBV5-1 with TRBJ1-5. Germline lookup yields CDR1 SGHRS and CDR2 YFSETQ. The CDR3 runs to 14 residues. The CDR3 here is CASSLDYSNQPQHF.

V gene TRBV20-1 combines with J gene TRBJ2-3; there is no DNA to check the TCRdb D call of TRBD2. From germline, CDR1 is DFQATT and CDR2 SNEGSKA (reference sequence). The CDR3 runs to 14 residues. The CDR3 loop is CSAPQGLNTDTQYF.

The chain carries TRBV9 and TRBJ2-1. Per germline, CDR1 SGDLS and CDR2 YYNGEE. The CDR3 totals 15 residues. The CDR3 spells CACSPRQDGYNEQFF.

The rearrangement uses TRBV16 and TRBJ2-7. Per germline, CDR1 KGHSY and CDR2 FQNENV. The CDR3 totals 13 residues. The CDR3 here is CASSPTFSYEQYF.

This sequence joins TRBV7-2 and TRBJ2-3. The germline CDR1 and CDR2 sequences are SGHTA and FQGNSA. The CDR3 covers 15 residues. The CDR3 sequence is CASSPEYLSTDTQYF.

The chain joins TRBV7-2 to TRBJ2-1; there is no DNA to check the TCRdb D call of TRBD2. The CDR3 is 15 amino acids. CDR1 is SGHTA, CDR2 FQGNSA, per germline. CDR3: CASSLEGLAGSEQFF.

The chain is built from TRBV29-1 and TRBJ2-5; the TCRdb call, TRBD2, lacks DNA for checking. This CDR3 contains 12 residues. CDR1 and CDR2 from the germline V gene are SQVTM and ANQGSEA. Here the CDR3 reads CSVAKAEETQYF.

This CDR3 is CASSSRTGGATGELFF. This rearrangement joins TRBV7-2 to TRBJ2-2; the D call of TRBD1 rests on TCRdb alone, since no DNA is present to check it. The germline gives CDR1 SGHTA, CDR2 FQGNSA. The CDR3 is 16 residues long.

J is TRBJ1-1 and V is TRBV19; TCRdb selects TRBD1, and the lack of DNA leaves this call unchecked. Looked up from germline, CDR1 is LNHDA and CDR2 is SQIVND (reference sequence). CDR3 length: 14 amino acids. The CDR3 sequence is CASCEDGKNTEAFF. Full variable domain (missing parts from reference TRBV19 and TRBJ1-1): DGGITQSPKYLFRKEGQNVTLSCEQNLNHDAMYWYRQDPGQGLRLIYYSQIVNDFQKGDIAEGYSVSREKKESFPLTVTSAQKNPTAFYLCASCEDGKNTEAFFGQGTRLTVV.

The gene calls are TRBV20-1 and TRBJ2-1; TCRdb names TRBD2, which stays unverified in the absence of DNA. This CDR3 spans 18 amino acids. The germline gives CDR1 DFQATT, CDR2 SNEGSKA (reference sequence). CDR3 region: CSARAGLAGVETYNEQFF.

The chain recombines TRBV10-3 with TRBJ2-7; TCRdb's assignment of TRBD1 cannot be checked, as there is no DNA. CDR1 is ENHRY, CDR2 SYGVKD, per germline. The CDR3 is 15 amino acids. The CDR3 region is CAISEGETGGYEQYF.

This chain uses TRBV29-1 with TRBJ1-1; TCRdb gives TRBD1 as the D gene, but with no DNA this cannot be confirmed. This CDR3 comprises 12 residues. CDR1 and CDR2 (germline): SQVTM, ANQGSEA. The CDR3 spells CSGGGAETEAFF. Variable domain in full (rest from reference TRBV29-1 and TRBJ1-1): SAVISQKPSRDICQRGTSLTIQCQVDSQVTMMFWYRQQPGQSLTLIATANQGSEATYESGFVIDKFPISRPNLTFSTLTVSNMSPEDSSIYLCSGGGAETEAFFGQGTRLTVV.

The V call is TRBV15, the J call TRBJ2-1; TCRdb designates TRBD1, a call that cannot be tested without DNA. Germline V gives CDR1 LNHNV, CDR2 YYDKDF (reference sequence). This CDR3 is 15 amino acids long. The CDR3 protein is CATSRGRDSTNEQFF.

This chain joins TRBV5-1 and TRBJ1-5; the D call from TCRdb, TRBD1, cannot be confirmed without DNA. The CDR3 length is 17 residues. The germline V gene encodes CDR1 SGHRS and CDR2 YFSETQ. The CDR3 loop is CASSLDPTGAGGQPQHF.

The chain joins TRBV5-6 to TRBJ1-1; TCRdb returns TRBD1, unconfirmable since there is no DNA. The germline V gene has CDR1 SGHDT and CDR2 YYEEEE. The CDR3 runs to 15 residues. This CDR3 reads CASSLLQGEGTEAFF.

The V gene is TRBV7-9, the J gene TRBJ1-6; TCRdb's D call of TRBD1 is untestable without DNA. CDR1 and CDR2 (germline): SEHNR, FQNEAQ (reference sequence). The CDR3 consists of 14 residues. CDR3 residues: CASSTGQENSPLHF.

J is TRBJ2-5 and V is TRBV6-1; TCRdb's D call of TRBD1 is untestable without DNA. This CDR3 is 13 amino acids long. The germline V gene has CDR1 MNHNS and CDR2 SASEGT. CDR3 in amino acids: CASRESGEETQYF.